These 31 T cell receptor beta chains were all obtained from the same sample, sequenced in a study of shared clonotypes between healthy human individuals. Clones were read by immunoSEQ multiplex PCR, and TCRdb kept only the in-frame ones, dropping some. The sample lists around 1 million clones; over 75% were seen once. Sequenced material: memory CD4+ T cells sorted from blood. Sample subset: CD45RA-negative fraction. Receptors originate from a young man in good health.

This sequence joins TRBV6-1 and TRBJ2-1, with 7 bases lining up with TRBD1. V lost 2 bases and J lost 0; bases outside the gene matches: 10. There are 18 residues in the CDR3. CDR1 MNHNS and CDR2 SASEGT come from the germline V gene. This chain's CDR3 is CASSERGRGQSSYNEQFF. DNA of the CDR3: TGTGCCAGCAGTGAAAGGGGAAGGGGGCAGAGCTCCTACAATGAGCAGTTCTTC.

The rearrangement uses TRBV5-1 and TRBJ2-1, with D uncertain. CDR3 length equals 15 residues. The germline V gene has CDR1 SGHRS and CDR2 YFSETQ. Trimming left V 4 bases short and J 8 bases short, with 19 bases between. The CDR3 region is CASSRAQGVFDEQFF. For the CDR3, the DNA is TGCGCCAGCAGCCGGGCCCAAGGAGTGTTTGATGAGCAGTTCTTC.

The chain links TRBV6-1 to TRBJ2-2, with D perhaps TRBD2 (6 bases). This CDR3 has 14 residues. With 9 bases removed from V and 3 bases from J, the gap between germline ends came to 14 bases. Looked up from germline, CDR1 is MNHNS and CDR2 is SASEGT. CDR3 DNA: TGTGCCAGTCGGCGGGATGGCCACACCGGGGAGCTGTTTTTT. Protein sequence: CASRRDGHTGELFF.

The CDR3 loop is CASSPAESGNTGELFF. The CDR3 nucleotides are TGTGCCAGCAGCCCCGCGGAGTCGGGGAACACCGGGGAGCTGTTTTTT. The rearrangement joins TRBV7-8 to TRBJ2-2; no firm D call. Germline V gene lookup returns CDR1 SGHVS and CDR2 FQNEAQ. There are 16 residues in the CDR3. With 5 bases removed from V and 1 base from J, the gap between germline ends came to 14 bases.

This clone has only a few counts. The chain carries TRBV2 and TRBJ2-7; no definite D call. The CDR3 totals 11 residues. CDR1 is SNHLY, CDR2 FYNNEI, per germline. V lost 2 bases and J 12 bases, leaving 11 bases between the germline ends. The CDR3 DNA sequence: TGTGCCAGCAGTGAAATGGCAGTGCGGTACTTC. Its protein product is CASSEMAVRYF. Full variable domain (remainder filled in from reference TRBV2 and TRBJ2-7): EPEVTQTPSHQVTQMGQEVILRCVPISNHLYFYWYRQILGQKVEFLVSFYNNEISEKSEIFDDQFSVERPDGSNFTLKIRSTKLEDSAMYFCASSEMAVRYFGPGTRLTVT.

The V call is TRBV5-4, the J call TRBJ2-5; TRBD2 matches 7 bases. CDR1 and CDR2 (germline): SGHNT, YYREEE (reference sequence). V lost 4 bases, J lost 7 bases, and 10 bases stayed unmatched. The CDR3 is 14 residues long. The CDR3 nucleotides read TGTGCCAGCAGCCAAATCGAAGGGAGGGGGACCCAGTACTTC. This translates into CASSQIEGRGTQYF.

V usage is TRBV6-5 and J usage is TRBJ2-7; 12 nucleotides match TRBD1. V trimming: 7 bases; J trimming: 5 bases; junction bases outside the gene matches: 9. From germline, CDR1 is MNHEY and CDR2 SVGAGI. This CDR3 region has 15 residues. This CDR3 is CASTRGGTGGNEQYF. The DNA of the CDR3 is TGTGCCAGCACCCGAGGGGGGACAGGGGGCAACGAGCAGTACTTC.

Regarding this clone: This same CDR3 is encoded by further DNA sequences in the sample. The rearrangement links TRBV28 to TRBJ2-6, with no clear D. CDR3 size: 15 residues. Trimming removed 3 bases at V and 4 bases at J, with 10 bases between. CDR1 and CDR2 (germline): MDHEN, SYDVKM. This CDR3 is CASSFSRPGANVLTF. As DNA, the CDR3 is TGTGCCAGCAGTTTTTCCCGGCCGGGGGCCAACGTCCTGACTTTC.

V and J are TRBV6-5 and TRBJ1-2; D gene ambiguous. The CDR3 is made up of 13 amino acids. V lost 6 bases to trimming and J lost 1 base, with 9 bases between them. Germline V gene sequence: CDR1 MNHEY, CDR2 SVGAGI. The CDR3 sequence is CASSPINNYGYTF. In nucleotides, the CDR3 is TGTGCCAGCAGCCCCATAAATAACTATGGCTACACCTTC.

The chain recombines TRBV5-1 with TRBJ2-1; D might be TRBD2 (6 bases). The germline CDR1 and CDR2 sequences are SGHRS and YFSETQ. V lost 0 bases and J 3 bases, leaving 7 bases between the germline ends. This CDR3 spans 14 amino acids. For the CDR3, the DNA is TGCGCCAGCAGCTTGGCGGGGGACTACAATGAGCAGTTCTTC. The encoded protein is CASSLAGDYNEQFF.

V is TRBV11-2 and J is TRBJ2-4, with unresolved D. Germline assignment: CDR1 SGHAT and CDR2 FQNNGV. The CDR3 consists of 15 residues. V lost 5 bases, J lost 3 bases, and 14 bases lay in between. The CDR3 DNA follows: TGTGCCAGCAGCCCCCAGCTCCGAGACAAAAACATTCAGTACTTC. As protein: CASSPQLRDKNIQYF.

This clone was counted a single time. The CDR3 DNA is TGTGCCAGCAGCCCCCCCGGACTAGCGGGAATGGAGACCCAGTACTTC. It codes for CASSPPGLAGMETQYF. The chain couples TRBV11-2 to TRBJ2-5; TRBD2 agrees at 12 bases. J was trimmed by 5 bases and V by 5 bases; bases with no gene match: 9. The germline CDR1 and CDR2 sequences are SGHAT and FQNNGV. The CDR3 consists of 16 residues.

This rearrangement joins TRBV19 to TRBJ1-5, with 11 bases lining up with TRBD1. Germline V lookup: CDR1 LNHDA, CDR2 SQIVND (reference sequence). CDR3 length equals 15 residues. Losses at the gene ends were 4 bases for V and 7 bases for J; bases not matched to a gene: 6. CDR3 nucleotides: TGTGCCAGTAGTAGCCGGGACAGGGGGGAACAGCCCCAGCATTTT. Translated: CASSSRDRGEQPQHF.

This clone was found a few times. The identical CDR3 is also encoded by other nucleotide sequences in the sample. The genes are TRBV18 and TRBJ2-7; D is undetermined. Trimming took off 0 bases at V and 3 bases at J, with 6 bases between the two ends. The CDR3 is 13 residues long. CDR1 and CDR2 (germline): KGHSH, LQKENI. The CDR3 is CASSPPAGYEQYF. Here the CDR3 DNA reads TGTGCCAGCTCACCACCAGCCGGCTACGAGCAGTACTTC. The full variable domain, in which reference TRBV18 and TRBJ2-7 provide the parts outside the CDR3, is NAGVMQNPRHLVRRRGQEARLRCSPMKGHSHVYWYRQLPEEGLKFMVYLQKENIIDESGMPKERFSAEFPKEGPSILRIQQVVRGDSAAYFCASSPPAGYEQYFGPGTRLTVT.

The chain links TRBV5-6 to TRBJ2-4; no reliable D call. Trimming left V 4 bases short and J 7 bases short, with 15 bases between. The germline V gene has CDR1 SGHDT and CDR2 YYEEEE. This CDR3 contains 14 residues. The CDR3 region is CASSSLGRGNIQYF. CDR3 sequence (DNA): TGTGCCAGCAGCAGTCTCGGGCGAGGTAACATTCAGTACTTC.

This chain uses TRBV27 with TRBJ1-1, with D hard to call. The CDR3 totals 14 residues. Per the germline V gene, CDR1 is MNHEY and CDR2 is SMNVEV (reference sequence). V lost 4 bases to trimming and J lost 4 bases, with 13 bases between them. CDR3 residues: CASSYGLSTTEAFF. The CDR3 bases are TGTGCCAGCAGTTACGGCTTGTCAACCACTGAAGCTTTCTTT.

This chain uses TRBV6-1 with TRBJ1-5; D unresolved. This CDR3 spans 13 amino acids. V gave up 6 bases and J gave up 5 bases, with 11 bases separating them. From germline, CDR1 is MNHNS and CDR2 SASEGT. The chain's CDR3 is CASSYTRDQPQHF. The CDR3 bases are TGTGCCAGCAGCTACACTAGGGATCAGCCCCAGCATTTT.

The chain recombines TRBV30 with TRBJ2-1, with 14 bases fitting TRBD2. Germline V gene sequence: CDR1 GTSNPN, CDR2 SVGIG (reference sequence). The V segment lost 5 bases and the J segment 3 bases; nucleotides outside the gene matches: 12. The CDR3 totals 18 residues. This CDR3 reads CAWWGSGTSGSRYNEQFF. CDR3 sequence (DNA): TGTGCCTGGTGGGGGTCTGGGACTAGCGGGAGTCGCTACAATGAGCAGTTCTTC. The variable domain in full, completed from reference TRBV30 and TRBJ2-1, reads SQTIHQWPATLVQPVGSPLSLECTVEGTSNPNLYWYRQAAGRGLQLLFYSVGIGQISSEVPQNLSASRPQDRQFILSSKKLLLSDSGFYLCAWWGSGTSGSRYNEQFFGPGTRLTVL.

The J gene is TRBJ1-2, the V gene TRBV6-6; D uncertain. CDR1 MNHNY and CDR2 SVGAGI come from the germline V gene (reference sequence). Trimming took 6 bases from V and 4 from J, leaving 6 bases between them. This CDR3 is 11 amino acids long. The CDR3 DNA sequence: TGTGCCAGCAGGCGGACCTATGGCTACACCTTC. It translates to CASRRTYGYTF.

The rearrangement links TRBV7-2 to TRBJ2-1; D gene uncertain. The CDR3 totals 12 residues. V gave up 5 bases and J gave up 8 bases, with 10 bases separating them. Germline values: CDR1 SGHTA, CDR2 FQGNSA. Here the CDR3 reads CASSPEVYEQFF. DNA of the CDR3: TGTGCCAGCAGCCCCGAAGTCTATGAGCAGTTCTTC.

V gene TRBV5-1 combines with J gene TRBJ1-5, with D possibly TRBD1 on 5 matching bases. Germline assignment: CDR1 SGHRS and CDR2 YFSETQ. Trimming took off 4 bases at V and 7 bases at J, with 15 bases between the two ends. The CDR3 contains 14 residues. CDR3 sequence: CASSPGGGGQPQHF. The CDR3 bases are TGCGCCAGCAGCCCCGGGGGGGGTGGACAGCCCCAGCATTTT.

This chain connects TRBV5-4 to TRBJ2-7; TRBD1 matches at 10 bases. CDR1 SGHNT and CDR2 YYREEE come from the germline V gene (reference sequence). This CDR3 is 15 amino acids long. Trimming took 3 bases from V and 3 from J; bases not matched to a gene: 6. CDR3 coding DNA: TGTGCCAGCAGCTGGGACAGGGGAGCTGGCTACGAGCAGTACTTC. Its protein product is CASSWDRGAGYEQYF.

The sample holds a few counts of this clone. Distinct nucleotide sequences in the sample also encode this CDR3. This rearrangement joins TRBV29-1 to TRBJ2-4, with 7 bases aligning to TRBD2. Germline-derived CDR1 and CDR2 are SQVTM and ANQGSEA. V was clipped by 2 bases and J by 4 bases; unmatched bases: 5. The CDR3 sequence is 14 residues long. CDR3 sequence reads: CSVEPAGTKNIQYF. CDR3 coding DNA: TGCAGCGTTGAACCAGCGGGAACGAAAAACATTCAGTACTTC.

The gene calls are TRBV7-9 and TRBJ1-4, with D tentatively TRBD1 (5 bases). This CDR3 is built from 16 residues. Per the germline V gene, CDR1 is SEHNR and CDR2 is FQNEAQ (reference sequence). The V and J ends lost 0 bases and 7 bases respectively, with 15 bases between them. The CDR3: CASSLALGGAGEKLFF. The CDR3 nucleotides read TGTGCCAGCAGCTTAGCGTTGGGAGGGGCAGGTGAAAAACTGTTTTTT.

About this clone: A far larger clone lies a single base away; this is likely a read error. The rearrangement uses TRBV5-1 and TRBJ1-1; 9 bases match TRBD1. CDR1 and CDR2 from the germline V gene are SGHRS and YFSETQ. With V trimmed by 4 bases and J by 1 base, 2 bases remained unmatched. The CDR3 is 14 residues long. CDR3 loop: CASSGGQGNTEAFF. CDR3 sequence (DNA): TGCGCCAGCAGCGGGGGACAGGGGAACACTGAAGCTTTCTTT.

The rearrangement joins TRBV30 to TRBJ2-2, with 7 bases lining up with TRBD2. Germline trimming cut 5 bases from V and 3 bases from J; bases unmatched to any gene: 9. The CDR3 runs to 15 residues. Germline CDR1 reads GTSNPN; CDR2 reads SVGIG (reference sequence). The CDR3 nucleotides read TGTGCCTGGTTACAGCGGGGTCGGCACACCGGGGAGCTGTTTTTT. Protein sequence: CAWLQRGRHTGELFF.

The chain links TRBV7-2 to TRBJ1-5; D is unresolved. The CDR3 has 13 residues. Germline CDR1 reads SGHTA; CDR2 reads FQGNSA. V lost 5 bases and J lost 4, with 9 bases in between. The CDR3 DNA follows: TGTGCCAGCAGCGCCCGCCTGAATCAGCCCCAGCATTTT. Its protein product is CASSARLNQPQHF.

The V gene is TRBV29-1, the J gene TRBJ1-1; unclear D gene. The CDR3 sequence is 14 residues long. The germline CDR1 and CDR2 sequences are SQVTM and ANQGSEA. V lost 1 base to trimming and J lost 0 bases, with 9 bases between them. The CDR3 loop reads CSVEVPGMNTEAFF. CDR3 bases: TGCAGCGTTGAAGTCCCGGGGATGAACACTGAAGCTTTCTTT.

This clone was seen at least ten times. Here the CDR3 reads CASRLEAGHLSSGNTIYF. The CDR3 DNA sequence: TGTGCAAGTCGCTTAGAAGCGGGACACCTGAGCTCTGGAAACACCATATATTTT. The V gene is TRBV12-2, the J gene TRBJ1-3. TRBV12-2 is shown as a pseudogene. The CDR3 runs to 18 residues.

The chain couples TRBV7-9 to TRBJ1-2, with D unresolved. Germline V gene data show CDR1 as SEHNR and CDR2 as FQNEAQ (reference sequence). Trimming stripped 4 bases from V and 3 bases from J, with 12 bases between. The CDR3 spans 14 residues. The CDR3 nucleotides are TGTGCCAGCAGCTGGGAATTGACGGACTATGGCTACACCTTC. Translation: CASSWELTDYGYTF.

The chain combines TRBV28 with TRBJ2-7; no reliable D call. Germline V gene sequence: CDR1 MDHEN, CDR2 SYDVKM. The ends were cut back, 4 bases at V and 2 bases at J, with 12 bases in the middle. The CDR3 is made up of 14 amino acids. Here the CDR3 reads CASSSKGRTYEQYF. CDR3 coding DNA: TGTGCCAGCAGTTCGAAGGGAAGGACCTACGAGCAGTACTTC.